Only a few counts were recorded for the clone carrying this TCR beta chain. Its antigen remains unidentified. This specimen comes from a study of response to subunit inactivated influenza vaccine. Whole-study results and caveats: Authors proposed each seasonal influenza vaccination draws in few new T cells.

V lost 3 bases and J 4 bases, leaving 10 bases between the germline ends. Germline-derived CDR1 and CDR2 are MNHEY and SMNVEV (reference sequence). The CDR3 loop spans 13 amino acids. MiXCR, applied by TCRdb to the RT-PCR reads, yields one record per CDR3 protein. The data show 650,000 to 800,000 distinct CDR3 sequences, 11% to 15% seen once. The clonotype comes from a man aged 50 to 60 who received an inactivated influenza vaccine. The genes are TRBV27 and TRBJ2-7, with D hard to call. Sequencing was performed on PBMCs from blood, taken less than 15 days before vaccination. CDR3 DNA sequence: TGTGCCAGCAGTTTCCACGCTAAATACGAGCAGTACTTC. Amino acids: CASSFHAKYEQYF.